Listed here are 2 T cell receptor beta chains from one sample, sequenced in a study of radiotherapy plus CTLA-4 blockade in lung cancer. Assay used: immunoSEQ multiplex PCR; TCRdb lists only in-frame clones, some missing. The sample shows about 45,000 clones, 73% of them seen only once. The material sequenced was peripheral blood, taken from a patient treated with radiotherapy plus ipilimumab. The receptors shown here come from a human donor with non-small cell lung cancer who had a complete response to radiotherapy plus ipilimumab.

The chain has TRBV12-2 and TRBJ1-2; the table's D gene call, TRBD1, was not cross checked with the DNA. TRBV12-2 is flagged as a pseudogene. CDR3 size: 19 residues. The CDR3 reads CASRSSGLRGFSLYYGYTF. CDR3 sequence (DNA): TGTGCAAGTCGCTCCTCAGGACTCAGGGGGTTCAGCCTATACTATGGCTACACCTTC.

The chain is built from TRBV28 and TRBJ2-6; D may be TRBD1 (6 bases). Trimming cost V 7 bases and J 0 bases, with 10 bases left between them. Germline CDR1 is MDHEN and CDR2 is SYDVKM. CDR3 size: 15 residues. In DNA form, the CDR3 reads TGTGCCAGCACCTTACAGGGCTCTGGGGCCAACGTCCTGACTTTC. It is translated as CASTLQGSGANVLTF.